This T cell receptor beta chain appears in the sequencing data of a study of T cell changes during pregnancy in multiple sclerosis (dated by TCRdb to 2018 to 2020). Turning to the overall study: The study looked at changes in the T cell repertoire across pregnancy in women with multiple sclerosis.

To prepare the library, the immunoSEQ multiplex PCR assay was applied. In TCRdb, the immuneACCESS table is reduced to in-frame sequences with V and J assigned. These tables do not hold every clone; where another copy was compared, an unresolved V gene accounts for under half, and the others remain unexplained. Within this sample are approximately 80,000 clones, with around 93% of them counted one time only. The ten largest clones capture 0.65% to 0.95% of the sample. Measured from the cysteine to the phenylalanine, the CDR3 is 18 residues long. The entry retains the CDR3 DNA only, 54 bases that are in frame from base 1. The CDR1 and CDR2 encoded by the germline V gene are LGHNA and YNFKEQ. Trimming takes 1 base off V and 4 bases off J; junction bases not matched to a gene: 7. The sample holds one count of this clone. No antigen is known for it. Per-nucleotide qualities are absent, and no much larger clonotype sits a single base away.

The receptor chain draws on TRBV4-2 and TRBJ2-1; TRBD2 agrees with 13 junctional bases. The TCR comes from a female donor in good health, enrolled as a control in a pregnancy study. The starting material was peripheral blood, obtained in the second trimester of pregnancy. The CDR3 protein is CASSQARLAGGQYNEQFF. The nucleotide sequence is TGTGCCAGCAGCCAAGCCAGACTAGCGGGGGGACAATACAATGAGCAGTTCTTC.